Listed below are T cell receptor beta chains from one sample, sequenced in a study of blood T cell repertoires in COVID-19. Method: immunoSEQ multiplex PCR; TCRdb's copy keeps in-frame clones and lacks some. Among 350,000 to 450,000 clones listed, 86% were seen once. The material sequenced was peripheral blood. These receptors came from a woman aged 60 to 75 with COVID-19, enrolled during active disease. Both conserved end residues are trimmed from each CDR3. The order of the fields is V gene, D gene, CDR3 protein. D genes are given only for firm matches.

>TRBV10-1|TRBD1
ASSATGGLVSYNEQF
>TRBV30|TRBD1
AWDPAGGYSYEQY
>TRBV7-9|.
ASSPGSAEQF
>TRBV30|.
AWSVEVLRNEQY
>TRBV5-1|TRBD1
ASSTGQDSSGNTIY
>TRBV12-3/TRBV12-4|.
ASSTTTDQPQH
>TRBV29-1|TRBD1
SAGQVMNTEAF
>TRBV11-3|TRBD2
ASSYGGGATDTQY
>TRBV7-3|TRBD1
ASSSGQLYGYT
>TRBV12-1|.
ASSRYRGSYNSPLH
>TRBV29-1|TRBD2
SVEGPSGQETQY
>TRBV5-1|TRBD1
ASSLSRQGNTGELF
>TRBV9|TRBD1
ASSVEGQGLEQY
>TRBV4-1|.
ASSQDTSEDTQY
>TRBV5-1|.
ASSPDTFGVNEQF
>TRBV29-1|.
SVGASLNTGELF
>TRBV19|.
ASSIGYSSYEQY
>TRBV6-1|.
ASSETGKRLANTEAF
>TRBV27|TRBD1
ASGMTGGTYSPLH
>TRBV2|.
AAAYPGNSYNEQF
>TRBV5-5|TRBD1
ASSLSVQGAIRTETQY
>TRBV5-1|TRBD1
ASSYTGANTEAF
>TRBV19|TRBD1
ASSPHTDRDRGDEQF
>TRBV27|.
ASSLSQASDTQY